This T cell receptor beta chain was obtained from a study of regulatory T cells in long-lasting Graves disease. Broader study findings: Persistent Graves' disease cases displayed lower TCR diversity than newly diagnosed ones.

Researchers made TCR beta libraries by using iRepertoire HTBI primers and running Arm-PCR on CDR3 regions. TCRdb reprocessed the multiplex PCR reads with MiXCR, giving one entry per CDR3 protein. The table has about 240,000 distinct CDR3 sequences, over 20% seen once; the top ten hold around 14%. This clonotype was found many times. Its antigen remains unknown. Indicated time point: newly diagnosed GD, antithyroid drugs for less than 3 months. From PBMCs, RNA was extracted and then used to make the TCR library. Sequencing used peripheral blood mononuclear cells (PBMCs), obtained at new diagnosis, from a patient treated with antithyroid drugs. This TCR was recovered from a female donor with Graves disease.

The DNA for the CDR3 is TGTGCCAGCTCACCACGGGAGCGCCCCAATCAGCCCCAGCATTTT. This gives the protein CASSPRERPNQPQHF. The genes are TRBV18 and TRBJ1-5; D is unclear. The CDR3 is 15 residues long. The germline CDR1 and CDR2 sequences are KGHSH and LQKENI. Deletions cut 1 base from V and 3 bases from J, with 10 bases between.